This TCR beta chain was captured in a study of CD8 T cells in ankylosing spondylitis. Study-wide results and limits: Within ankylosing spondylitis blood, a TCR beta motif made up of under 10 highly homologous variants appeared to be characteristic.

Researchers built TCR beta libraries using quantitative 5'-RACE with molecular barcodes. MiXCR, run by TCRdb on the 5' RACE reads, gives a single entry per CDR3 protein. Altogether about 750,000 distinct CDR3 sequences are present, around 19% being singletons, with the ten largest covering under 20%. This clonotype was seen only a few times. Antigen: not known. The CDR3 is 14 amino acids. Per germline, CDR1 SGHAT and CDR2 FQNNGV. Trimming removed 5 bases from V and 3 bases from J, with 13 bases in between. The chain joins TRBV11-2 to TRBJ1-1, with D unclear. Sequenced input: blood, either unsorted or a sorted T cell fraction (not recorded which). This TCR was sampled from a male donor with ankylosing spondylitis. The CDR3 DNA sequence: TGTGCCAGCAGCAAACAGTCAGGAGACACTGAAGCTTTCTTT. Protein product: CASSKQSGDTEAFF.